Listed below are T cell receptor beta chains from one sample, sequenced in a study of Tregs in tolerant kidney transplant recipients. The data were produced by immunoSEQ multiplex PCR, yet TCRdb's version contains in-frame clones alone and is incomplete. The data hold about 100,000 clones, with 80% to 95% observed a single time. Sequenced material: CD4+ T cells from blood (PBMCs), taken 12 months after the transplant. These receptors were taken from a human patient who received a combined kidney and bone marrow transplant. Part of the T cell pool may stem from the graft donor. The CDR3 runs from the conserved cysteine through the conserved F or W. D genes are given only for firm matches. Only part of the rows carry a size: once, few, many, or a class if the clone is expanded.

D,J,V,size,DNA,CDR3
TRBD2,TRBJ2-7,TRBV18,once,TGTGCCAGCTCTCCCAGCGGGAGGGACGAGCAGTACTTC,CASSPSGRDEQYF
-,TRBJ2-3,TRBV10-3,-,TGTGCCATCGGTTCCCAGCTGGAGAATACGCAGTATTTT,CAIGSQLENTQYF
-,TRBJ2-7,TRBV6-1,-,TGTGCCAGCAGCCAGGGTGCTGGGAATAGGTACGAGCAGTACTTC,CASSQGAGNRYEQYF
-,TRBJ1-2,TRBV19,-,TGTGCCAGTAGAGCGGCCAACGTCTATGGCTACACCTTC,CASRAANVYGYTF
-,TRBJ2-1,TRBV19,once,TGTGCCAGTAGTACCTCTAGAGCGGACTCCTACAATGAGCAGTTCTTC,CASSTSRADSYNEQFF
TRBD1,TRBJ1-6,TRBV6-5,-,TGTGCCAGCACAGTCGACAGGGGGGCTGGTTCACCCCTCCACTTT,CASTVDRGAGSPLHF
-,TRBJ1-5,TRBV21-1,-,TGTGCCAGCAGCAGCCAGGGAAGGCCTCGAGTTTGCAATCAGCCCCAGCATTTT,CASSSQGRPRVCNQPQHF
TRBD2,TRBJ2-7,TRBV19,-,TGTGCCAGTACCCCAGCGGGAGGGCCCTACGAGCAGTACTTC,CASTPAGGPYEQYF
TRBD2,TRBJ2-7,TRBV5-1,-,TGCGCCAGCAGCTTGGCTAGCGGGGACGAGGCCGAGCAGTACTTC,CASSLASGDEAEQYF
-,TRBJ1-1,TRBV2,-,TGTGCCAGCAATCCGGGAGGGGGCACTGAAGCTTTCTTT,CASNPGGGTEAFF
-,TRBJ2-1,TRBV6-5,once,TGTGCCAGCAGGACCTTCAGGGCACTCAATGAGCAGTTCTTC,CASRTFRALNEQFF
-,TRBJ2-7,TRBV19,once,TGTGCCAGTAGTAAGTTACAGAGCTCCTACGAGCAGTACTTC,CASSKLQSSYEQYF
TRBD1,TRBJ1-5,TRBV6-6,-,TGTGCCAGCAGTTACGGGACAGACTATAACAATCAGCCCCAGCATTTT,CASSYGTDYNNQPQHF
-,TRBJ2-1,TRBV30,-,TGTGCCTGGAGTGCAGGGCAGTCACCAGTTGAGCAGTTCTTC,CAWSAGQSPVEQFF
-,TRBJ2-7,TRBV11-1,-,TGTGCCAGCAGCTTATGGGGCGCCTCCTACGAGCAGTACTTC,CASSLWGASYEQYF
-,TRBJ2-5,TRBV5-1,-,TGCGCCAGCAGCTTGGGACAGCAAGAGACCCAGTACTTC,CASSLGQQETQYF
-,TRBJ2-5,TRBV7-3,-,TGTGCCAGCAGCCCCCTAGGTTACCAAGAGACCCAGTACTTC,CASSPLGYQETQYF
-,TRBJ1-1,TRBV27,-,TGTGCCAGCAGTTTTAGGCAGGGTTTCACTGAAGCTTTCTTT,CASSFRQGFTEAFF
TRBD1,TRBJ2-1,TRBV5-4,-,TGTGCCAGCAGCCCTGGAGTGACAGGGTACAATGAGCAGTTCTTC,CASSPGVTGYNEQFF
TRBD2,TRBJ2-2,TRBV4-3,-,TGCGCCAGCAGCCAGGAATCCCGGCCTTTACTAGCGGGGGGGCCGTCCGGGGAGCTGTTTTTT,CASSQESRPLLAGGPSGELFF
-,TRBJ2-4,TRBV7-2,-,TGTGCCAGCAGCCCAACAGGGTTTACCAAAAACATTCAGTACTTC,CASSPTGFTKNIQYF
TRBD2,TRBJ2-7,TRBV18,-,TGTGCCAGCTCACTTGCGCCAGCGGGGGCCTACGAGCAGTACTTC,CASSLAPAGAYEQYF
TRBD1,TRBJ2-7,TRBV5-4,-,TGTGCCAGCAGCTCGGACAGGTGGCAGATCGAGCAGTACTTC,CASSSDRWQIEQYF
-,TRBJ2-1,TRBV11-3,-,TGTGCCAGCAGCTTAGAGGGGCGGATCCCCTTCTTC,CASSLEGRIPFF
-,TRBJ2-1,TRBV7-8,-,TGTGCCAGCAGCTTACCAGGGGCGGACGCAAATGAGCAGTTCTTC,CASSLPGADANEQFF
-,TRBJ1-1,TRBV23-1,-,TGCGCCAGCAGTCAATCATGGAATCCACAGGAGAACACTGAAGCTTTCTTT,CASSQSWNPQENTEAFF
TRBD1,TRBJ2-7,TRBV11-3,-,TGTGCCAGCAGCTACGAGACAGGGCGGTACGAGCAGTACTTC,CASSYETGRYEQYF
TRBD1,TRBJ1-3,TRBV2,-,TGTGCCAGCAGTACCGGGACAGGGAACTCTGGAAACACCATATATTTT,CASSTGTGNSGNTIYF
-,TRBJ1-2,TRBV7-3,-,TGTGCCAGCAGCTTTGCGGGGTACTATGGCTACACCTTC,CASSFAGYYGYTF
-,TRBJ2-1,TRBV5-8,-,TGTGCCAGCAACTTCCTCGACGGAGATGAGCAGTTCTTC,CASNFLDGDEQFF
-,TRBJ1-5,TRBV19,-,TGTGCCAGTATCGAGGAAGAAGGCAATCAGCCCCAGCATTTT,CASIEEEGNQPQHF
TRBD1,TRBJ1-6,TRBV7-9,-,TGTGCCAGCAGCCTAGACCCGGGACAGATTAATTCACCCCCCCACTTT,CASSLDPGQINSPPHF
TRBD1,TRBJ1-1,TRBV5-4,-,TGTGCCAGCAGCCTAAGACAGGGGGCGAACACTGAAGCTTTCTTT,CASSLRQGANTEAFF
-,TRBJ2-5,TRBV7-2,-,TGTGCCAGCAGCTTAGTCTCACAGGGCCAAGAGACCCAGTACTTC,CASSLVSQGQETQYF
-,TRBJ1-2,TRBV25-1,-,TGTGCCAGCAGTGAAACAACCCCTTCCTATGGCTACACCTTC,CASSETTPSYGYTF
TRBD2,TRBJ2-1,TRBV19,-,TGTGTCAGTAGTATTAGTCCGGCGGGAGCTGGTTACAATGAGCAGTTCTTC,CVSSISPAGAGYNEQFF
TRBD1,TRBJ2-1,TRBV9,-,TGTGCCAGCAGCACCAGACAGGGAACGCGCTCCTACAATGAGCAGTTCTTC,CASSTRQGTRSYNEQFF
-,TRBJ2-2,TRBV6-6,-,TGTGCCAGCGGGACTCCGAACACCGGGGAGCTGTTTTTT,CASGTPNTGELFF
TRBD1,TRBJ1-6,TRBV30,-,TGTGCCTGGAGCATCAGACAGGGCGATAATTCCCCCCTCCACTTT,CAWSIRQGDNSPLHF
-,TRBJ1-2,TRBV4-1,-,TGCGCCAGCAGCCAAGATCACTTTCACACCTTC,CASSQDHFHTF
TRBD2,TRBJ2-3,TRBV7-3,-,TGTGCCAGCAGCTTAAATGCGGGGGGTACAGATACGCAGTATTTT,CASSLNAGGTDTQYF
TRBD2,TRBJ2-1,TRBV5-4,-,TGTGCCAGCAGCTGGTCACTAGCGGGAGGCAATGAGCAGTTCTTC,CASSWSLAGGNEQFF
-,TRBJ2-7,TRBV2,-,TGTGCCAGCAGCCCAGGGGCCTTTCCCTACGAGCAGTACTTC,CASSPGAFPYEQYF